This T cell receptor beta chain originates from a study of identical twins. Regarding the study as a whole: Twin sharing of out-of-frame TCR alpha was underestimated by models in monozygotic pairs.

V lost 2 bases and J lost 2; bases outside the gene matches: 8. CDR1 and CDR2 (germline): DFQATT, SNEGSKA (reference sequence). This CDR3 comprises 15 residues. One entry per CDR3 protein, called by TCRdb with MiXCR from the 5' RACE reads. The profile shows about 530,000 distinct CDR3 sequences, 20% to 25% of them singletons. Everyone who donated was a healthy Caucasian. Remarks on this clonotype: Its antigen is not identified.

These data are also associated with another study on yellow fever vaccine responses in identical twins.

The chain employs TRBV20-1 and TRBJ2-7; the match to TRBD1 covers 8 bases. The sample was CD4+ T cells sorted from blood. The receptor was derived from a woman younger than 30 in good health. CDR3 sequence reads: CSARPPRDRPYEQYV. CDR3 bases: TGCAGTGCTAGACCACCCCGGGACAGGCCCTACGAGCAGTACGTC.